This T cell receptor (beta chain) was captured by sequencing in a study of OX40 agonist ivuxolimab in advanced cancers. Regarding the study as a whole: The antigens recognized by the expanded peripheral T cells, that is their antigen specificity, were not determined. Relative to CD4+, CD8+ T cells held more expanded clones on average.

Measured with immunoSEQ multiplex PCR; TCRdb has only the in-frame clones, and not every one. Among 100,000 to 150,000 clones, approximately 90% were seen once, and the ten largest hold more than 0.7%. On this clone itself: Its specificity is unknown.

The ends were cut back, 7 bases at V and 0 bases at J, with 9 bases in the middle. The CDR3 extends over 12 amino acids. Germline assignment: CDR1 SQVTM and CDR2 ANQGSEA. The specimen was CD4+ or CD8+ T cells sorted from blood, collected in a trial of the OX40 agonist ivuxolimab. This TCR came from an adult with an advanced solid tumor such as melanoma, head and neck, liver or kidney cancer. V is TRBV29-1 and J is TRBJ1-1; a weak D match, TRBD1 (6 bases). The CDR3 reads CSGGGMNTEAFF. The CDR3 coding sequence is TGCAGCGGGGGGGGCATGAACACTGAAGCTTTCTTT. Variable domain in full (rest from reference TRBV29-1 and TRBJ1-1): SAVISQKPSRDICQRGTSLTIQCQVDSQVTMMFWYRQQPGQSLTLIATANQGSEATYESGFVIDKFPISRPNLTFSTLTVSNMSPEDSSIYLCSGGGMNTEAFFGQGTRLTVV.